Listed here are 8 T cell receptor beta chains from one sample, sequenced in a study of shared clonotypes between healthy human individuals. The method was immunoSEQ multiplex PCR; TCRdb's version includes in-frame clones alone and lacks a portion of them. The table shows under 600,000 clones, with nearly 80% occurring only once. Sequencing was carried out using PBMCs. Every receptor here comes from a middle-aged woman in good health. Some clones in this sample may be carry-over from other donors' samples.

The chain employs TRBV6-4 and TRBJ2-5; 9 positions match TRBD1. CDR1 is MRHNA, CDR2 SNTAGT, per germline. V was pared by 2 bases and J by 4 bases, with 5 bases of the junction left unmatched. The CDR3 runs 15 residues. The CDR3 nucleotides are TGTGCCAGCAGTGACAATTCGGGACAGGGAGAGACCCAGTACTTC. This gives the protein CASSDNSGQGETQYF.

This chain connects TRBV7-9 to TRBJ2-1; 7 nucleotides agree with TRBD2. This CDR3 region has 15 residues. V was clipped by 5 bases and J by 1 base; unmatched bases: 5. Germline values: CDR1 SEHNR, CDR2 FQNEAQ (reference sequence). The chain's CDR3 is CASSIRTSSYNEQFF. CDR3 DNA: TGTGCCAGCAGCATTCGGACTAGTTCCTACAATGAGCAGTTCTTC. The whole variable domain, filled in from reference TRBV7-9 and TRBJ2-1, reads DTGVSQNPRHKITKRGQNVTFRCDPISEHNRLYWYRQTLGQGPEFLTYFQNEAQLEKSRLLSDRFSAERPKGSFSTLEIQRTEQGDSAMYLCASSIRTSSYNEQFFGPGTRLTVL.

The chain combines TRBV4-2 with TRBJ2-1; D gene unclear. In germline, CDR1 is LGHNA, CDR2 YNFKEQ. The V gene lost 0 bases and the J gene lost 4 bases, with 13 bases spanning the gap. The CDR3 consists of 16 residues. The DNA for the CDR3 is TGTGCCAGCAGCCAAGATTACCCTACTACGTACAATGAGCAGTTCTTC. It encodes CASSQDYPTTYNEQFF.

This clone was detected once. The chain links TRBV30 to TRBJ2-7; 9 nucleotides align to TRBD1. This CDR3 is built from 11 residues. Trimming cost V 5 bases and J 6 bases; bases outside gene matches: 2. Germline-derived CDR1 and CDR2 are GTSNPN and SVGIG (reference sequence). For the CDR3, the DNA is TGTGCCTGGGAACAGGGGGCCGAGCAGTACTTC. Protein product: CAWEQGAEQYF.

The chain combines TRBV6-5 with TRBJ2-2; D remains unclear. Trimming took off 0 bases at V and 4 bases at J, with 3 bases between the two ends. CDR1 is MNHEY, CDR2 SVGAGI, per germline. The CDR3 has 13 residues. This CDR3 reads CASSYSFTGELFF. CDR3 DNA: TGTGCCAGCAGTTACTCCTTCACCGGGGAGCTGTTTTTT.

This chain uses TRBV19 with TRBJ2-3, with TRBD1 identical over 9 bases. This CDR3 has 17 amino acids. Trimming at V came to 5 bases and at J to 1 base, leaving 10 bases not matched to a gene. From germline, CDR1 is LNHDA and CDR2 SQIVND (reference sequence). In DNA, the CDR3 is TGTGCCAGTAGTTCCCCCGGCCGGGACAGGGGCACAGATACGCAGTATTTT. Protein: CASSSPGRDRGTDTQYF.

This clone was detected only a few times. The chain has TRBV5-6 and TRBJ2-3, with TRBD2 matching over 10 bases. Germline V gene sequence: CDR1 SGHDT, CDR2 YYEEEE. V shed 0 bases and J 6 bases; nucleotides not matched to a gene: 4. CDR3 length: 15 residues. Written as DNA, the CDR3 is TGTGCCAGCAGCTTGGTTGCTAGCGGGAGTGATACGCAGTATTTT. It translates to CASSLVASGSDTQYF.

This chain joins TRBV4-1 and TRBJ2-2, with D perhaps being TRBD1 or TRBD2 (5 bases each). The length of the CDR3 is 14 residues. V was trimmed by 0 bases and J by 7 bases, leaving 9 bases between them. CDR1 MGHRA and CDR2 YSYEKL come from the germline V gene. This CDR3 is CASSQEGTFGELFF. The CDR3 nucleotides are TGCGCCAGCAGCCAAGAGGGGACCTTCGGGGAGCTGTTTTTT.